This T cell receptor beta chain was recovered during a study of blood T cell repertoires in COVID-19. The method was immunoSEQ multiplex PCR; TCRdb's version includes in-frame clones alone and lacks a portion of them. Among tens of thousands of clones, 88% were seen once, and the ten largest hold roughly 7.7%. The CDR3 contains 15 residues. Trimming left V 2 bases short and J 1 base short, with 11 bases between. Germline V gene lookup returns CDR1 MDHEN and CDR2 SYDVKM. The chain joins TRBV28 to TRBJ1-2; perhaps TRBD1 as D (5 bases). The sequence came from a man in his 60s with COVID-19, enrolled during active disease. Sequences were obtained from peripheral blood. The CDR3 is CASSLGRAVNYGYTF. The CDR3 bases are TGTGCCAGCAGTTTAGGCAGGGCTGTTAACTATGGCTACACCTTC.